These 9 T cell receptor beta chains share one sample of origin, sequenced in a study of blood T cell repertoires in COVID-19. Sequencing was performed with immunoSEQ multiplex PCR; in TCRdb, only in-frame clones are kept and a portion is missing. The sample consists of about 200,000 clones, 75% to 85% of them appearing once. The sample taken for sequencing was peripheral blood. The source of these receptors is a human donor in a cohort sampled during active COVID-19.

This clone was found once. The chain couples TRBV7-9 to TRBJ2-3; TRBD2 matches 7 bases. The germline CDR1 and CDR2 sequences are SEHNR and FQNEAQ (reference sequence). CDR3 length equals 14 residues. Trimming cost V 3 bases and J 3 bases; bases outside gene matches: 3. CDR3 nucleotide sequence: TGTGCCAGCAGCTTCGGGCGGGAGACAGATACGCAGTATTTT. Its translation: CASSFGRETDTQYF.

V and J are TRBV5-6 and TRBJ2-3; 7 nucleotides agree with TRBD1. Germline-derived CDR1 and CDR2 are SGHDT and YYEEEE. V trimming: 1 base; J trimming: 2 bases; junction bases outside the gene matches: 13. The CDR3 loop spans 18 amino acids. Here the CDR3 DNA reads TGTGCCAGCAGCTTGAGATTGAACCGGGACAGCTTCACAGATACGCAGTATTTT. Protein: CASSLRLNRDSFTDTQYF.

This chain links TRBV11-2 with TRBJ2-7; 13 nucleotides line up with TRBD2. The CDR3 covers 15 residues. The V gene end was trimmed by 4 bases and the J gene end by 6 bases; junction bases not matched to a gene: 6. CDR1 is SGHAT and CDR2 is FQNNGV in the germline V gene. Here the CDR3 reads CASSSPGTSGTEQYF. The CDR3 DNA follows: TGTGCCAGCAGCTCCCCCGGGACTAGCGGGACCGAGCAGTACTTC.

This chain uses TRBV4-2 with TRBJ1-2, with 9 bases matching TRBD1. Trimming at V came to 3 bases and at J to 0 bases, leaving 5 bases not matched to a gene. This CDR3 has 16 amino acids. CDR1 is LGHNA, CDR2 YNFKEQ, per germline. The CDR3 bases are TGTGCCAGCAGCCAGGGGACAGGGCCGGCTAACTATGGCTACACCTTC. It translates to CASSQGTGPANYGYTF.

V and J are TRBV2 and TRBJ2-2; TRBD1 might be the D (5 bases). The germline V gene encodes CDR1 SNHLY and CDR2 FYNNEI. V gave up 4 bases and J gave up 1 base, with 10 bases separating them. This CDR3 is 15 amino acids long. The CDR3 reads CASSVVTGNTGELFF. The CDR3, as DNA: TGTGCCAGCAGTGTAGTCACAGGGAACACCGGGGAGCTGTTTTTT.

The V gene is TRBV19, the J gene TRBJ2-1, with 8 bases matching TRBD2. V lost 5 bases to trimming and J lost 5 bases; unmatched junction nucleotides: 11. The CDR3 length is 16 residues. Germline CDR1 and CDR2: LNHDA and SQIVND (reference sequence). CDR3 nucleotide sequence: TGTGCCAGTAGTCTCCTTTCTAGCGGGCCCCACAATGAGCAGTTCTTC. Translated, it gives CASSLLSSGPHNEQFF.

The chain joins TRBV30 to TRBJ2-1, with D possibly being TRBD1 (5 bases). The ends were cut back, 0 bases at V and 5 bases at J, with 20 bases in the middle. The V gene's germline CDR1 is GTSNPN and CDR2 SVGIG (reference sequence). This CDR3 comprises 17 residues. CDR3 nucleotides: TGTGCCTGGAGTGTAAAGGGGTGGGGCGGAGTCAACAATGAGCAGTTCTTC. Translating gives CAWSVKGWGGVNNEQFF. The full variable domain, completed using reference TRBV30 and TRBJ2-1, is SQTIHQWPATLVQPVGSPLSLECTVEGTSNPNLYWYRQAAGRGLQLLFYSVGIGQISSEVPQNLSASRPQDRQFILSSKKLLLSDSGFYLCAWSVKGWGGVNNEQFFGPGTRLTVL.

The chain has TRBV3-1 (or the pseudogene TRBV3-2) and TRBJ2-7; 8 bases align to TRBD2. Germline V gene lookup returns CDR1 LGHDT and CDR2 YNNKEL (reference sequence). V lost 0 bases to trimming and J lost 2 bases; unmatched junction nucleotides: 9. The CDR3 consists of 17 residues. CDR3 amino acids: CASSQETQRELTYEQYF. The CDR3 DNA follows: TGTGCCAGCAGCCAAGAAACCCAGCGGGAGTTGACCTACGAGCAGTACTTC.

This clone was found a few times. V is TRBV5-8 and J is TRBJ2-1, with a possible D match to TRBD2 (6 bases). Germline V lookup: CDR1 SGHTS, CDR2 YDEGEE. Trimming took 0 bases from V and 6 from J, leaving 10 bases between them. The CDR3 has 14 residues. As DNA, the CDR3 is TGTGCCAGCAGCTTGGATAGTAGCGGCAATGAGCAGTTCTTC. This gives the protein CASSLDSSGNEQFF. Full variable domain (outside the CDR3, taken from reference TRBV5-8 and TRBJ2-1): EAGVTQSPTHLIKTRGQQATLRCSPISGHTSVYWYQQALGLGLQFLLWYDEGEERNRGNFPPRFSGRQFPNYSSELNVNALELEDSALYLCASSLDSSGNEQFFGPGTRLTVL.